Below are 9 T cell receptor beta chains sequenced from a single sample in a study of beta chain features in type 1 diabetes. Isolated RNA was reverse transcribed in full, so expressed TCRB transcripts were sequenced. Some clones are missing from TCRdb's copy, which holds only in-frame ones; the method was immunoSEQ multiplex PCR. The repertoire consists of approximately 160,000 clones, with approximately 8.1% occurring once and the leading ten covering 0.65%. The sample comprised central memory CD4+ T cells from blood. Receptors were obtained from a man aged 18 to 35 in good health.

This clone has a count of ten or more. CDR3 sequence reads: CASSRQYRGYGYTF. CDR3 nucleotides: TGTGCCAGCAGCCGCCAGTACAGGGGCTATGGCTACACCTTC. V and J are TRBV7-2 and TRBJ1-2; 7 bases map to TRBD1. This CDR3 is built from 14 residues. V was clipped by 5 bases and J by 4 bases; unmatched bases: 7. Germline CDR1 reads SGHTA; CDR2 reads FQGNSA.

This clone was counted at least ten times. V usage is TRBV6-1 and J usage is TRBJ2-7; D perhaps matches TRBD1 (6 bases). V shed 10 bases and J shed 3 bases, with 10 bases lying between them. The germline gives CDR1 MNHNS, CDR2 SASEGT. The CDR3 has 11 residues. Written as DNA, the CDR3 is TGTGCCACGTCAGGGGTCTACGAGCAGTACTTC. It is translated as CATSGVYEQYF.

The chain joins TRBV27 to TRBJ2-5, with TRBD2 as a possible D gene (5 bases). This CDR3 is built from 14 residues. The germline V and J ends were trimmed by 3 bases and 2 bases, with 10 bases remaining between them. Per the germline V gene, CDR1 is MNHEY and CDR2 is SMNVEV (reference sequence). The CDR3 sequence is CASSLDWKQETQYF. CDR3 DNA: TGTGCCAGCAGTTTGGACTGGAAACAAGAGACCCAGTACTTC.

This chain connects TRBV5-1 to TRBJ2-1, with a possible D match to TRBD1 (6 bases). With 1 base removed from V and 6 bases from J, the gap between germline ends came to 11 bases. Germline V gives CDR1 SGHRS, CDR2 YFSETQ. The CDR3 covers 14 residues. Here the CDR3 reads CASSLTQGGNEQFF. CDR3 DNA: TGCGCCAGCAGCTTGACACAGGGCGGCAATGAGCAGTTCTTC.

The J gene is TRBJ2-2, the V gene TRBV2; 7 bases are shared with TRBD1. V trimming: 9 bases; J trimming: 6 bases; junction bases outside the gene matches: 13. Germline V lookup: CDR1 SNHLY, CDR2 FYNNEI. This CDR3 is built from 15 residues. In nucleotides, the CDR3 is TGTGCCAGTCATCCGGTCAGGGGGTTTCCCGGGGAGCTGTTTTTT. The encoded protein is CASHPVRGFPGELFF.

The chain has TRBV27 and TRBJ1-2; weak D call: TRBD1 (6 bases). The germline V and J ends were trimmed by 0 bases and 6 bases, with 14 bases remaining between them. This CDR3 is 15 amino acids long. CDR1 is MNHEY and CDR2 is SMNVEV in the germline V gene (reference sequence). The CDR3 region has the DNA TGTGCCAGCAGTTTATCGAACGGGGGGCTGAATGGCTACACCTTC. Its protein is CASSLSNGGLNGYTF.

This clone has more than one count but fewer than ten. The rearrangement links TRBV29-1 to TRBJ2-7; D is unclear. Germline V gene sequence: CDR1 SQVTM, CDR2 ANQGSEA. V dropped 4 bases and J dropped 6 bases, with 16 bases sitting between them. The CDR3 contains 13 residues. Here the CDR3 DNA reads TGCAGCGTTGGGGCAGGCCGGTCCGGCGAGCAGTACTTC. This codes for CSVGAGRSGEQYF.

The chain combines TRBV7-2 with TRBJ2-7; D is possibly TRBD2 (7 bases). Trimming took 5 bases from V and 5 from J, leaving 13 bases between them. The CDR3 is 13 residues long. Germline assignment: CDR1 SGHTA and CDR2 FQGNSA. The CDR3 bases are TGTGCCAGCAGCCCGGGGAGGGGGAACGAGCAGTACTTC. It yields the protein CASSPGRGNEQYF.

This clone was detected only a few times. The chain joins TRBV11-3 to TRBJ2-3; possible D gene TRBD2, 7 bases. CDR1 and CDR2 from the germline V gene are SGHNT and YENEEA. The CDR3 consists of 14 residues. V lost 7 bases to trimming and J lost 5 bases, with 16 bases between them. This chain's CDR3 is CASTQGGAGDTQYF. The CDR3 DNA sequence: TGTGCCAGCACCCAAGGGGGGGCTGGAGATACGCAGTATTTT. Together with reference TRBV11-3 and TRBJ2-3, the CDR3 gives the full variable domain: EAGVVQSPRYKIIEKKQPVAFWCNPISGHNTLYWYLQNLGQGPELLIRYENEEAVDDSQLPKDRFSAERLKGVDSTLKIQPAELGDSAVYLCASTQGGAGDTQYFGPGTRLTVL.